This TCR beta chain was observed in a study of T-cell memory formation after mild COVID-19. The CDR3 length is 14 residues. V was pared by 3 bases and J by 4 bases, with 9 bases between. CDR1 MNHNY and CDR2 SVGAGI come from the germline V gene (reference sequence). Constant-segment primers served in 5'RACE that generated TCR alpha and TCR beta cDNA libraries bearing sample barcodes and UMIs. MiXCR was run by TCRdb on the 5' RACE reads, yielding one entry per CDR3 protein. The data contain a few hundred thousand distinct CDR3 sequences, approximately 15% of them singletons. Study results and caveats: Pre-infection memory held some responding clones, suggesting pre-existing cross-reactive T cells responded. Clones contracting day 15 to 85 were balanced CD4/CD8; later expanders leaned CD4+.

The sample holds a few counts of this clonotype. Its antigen is not known. The source is a man in his late teens or twenties who had mild COVID-19 (a few samples of this study predate the infection). Cell type and time point are not known. Input material: PBMCs or a T cell subset sorted from them (not recorded which). The rearrangement joins TRBV6-6 to TRBJ1-4; D not resolved. Here the CDR3 reads CASSYVQINEKLFF. The CDR3 DNA is TGTGCCAGCAGTTATGTGCAGATTAATGAAAAACTGTTTTTT.